A single sample gave rise to the 9 T cell receptor beta chains below, sequenced in a study of shared clonotypes between healthy human individuals. Data came from immunoSEQ multiplex PCR; TCRdb stores just in-frame clones and leaves some out. The sample lists about 470,000 clones, more than 75% occurring once. Source material: PBMCs. The origin of the receptors is a woman between 40 and 55 years old in good health. Some clones in this sample may be carry-over from other donors' samples.

This clone was counted only a few times. The J gene is TRBJ2-5, the V gene TRBV7-2; D assignment may be TRBD1 or TRBD2 (5 bases each). Trimming cost V 1 base and J 1 base, with 7 bases left between them. Germline values: CDR1 SGHTA, CDR2 FQGNSA. The CDR3 is 14 residues long. The CDR3 sequence is CASSLGGSQETQYF. In nucleotides, the CDR3 is TGTGCCAGCAGCTTAGGGGGGTCCCAAGAGACCCAGTACTTC.

The chain is built from TRBV10-2 and TRBJ2-7, with 8 positions matching TRBD2. Trimming cost V 0 bases and J 2 bases; bases outside gene matches: 6. The CDR3 sequence is 16 residues long. Per germline, CDR1 WSHSY and CDR2 SAAADI. DNA of the CDR3: TGCGCCAGCAGTGAGTCTGAACTAGCGGAGACCTACGAGCAGTACTTC. Translation gives CASSESELAETYEQYF.

The gene calls are TRBV10-3 and TRBJ1-5; D possibly corresponds to TRBD1 (5 bases). CDR1 ENHRY and CDR2 SYGVKD come from the germline V gene. This CDR3 is built from 15 residues. The V and J ends lost 6 bases and 1 base respectively, with 13 bases between them. CDR3 sequence (DNA): TGTGCCATCAGGCCTGGGGCGGGAAGCAATCAGCCCCAGCATTTT. It translates to CAIRPGAGSNQPQHF.

The chain uses TRBV30 and TRBJ2-2; 8 nucleotides align to TRBD2. CDR1 GTSNPN and CDR2 SVGIG come from the germline V gene (reference sequence). The CDR3 contains 14 residues. Trimming at V came to 3 bases and at J to 1 base, leaving 1 base not matched to a gene. This chain's CDR3 is CAWRLAGNTGELFF. The DNA of the CDR3 is TGTGCCTGGAGGCTAGCGGGGAACACCGGGGAGCTGTTTTTT.

This clone came up a few times. The chain carries TRBV10-3 and TRBJ2-3; a weak D match, TRBD1 (5 bases). The CDR3 has 14 amino acids. The germline V and J ends were trimmed by 6 bases and 7 bases, with 17 bases remaining between them. CDR1 is ENHRY and CDR2 is SYGVKD in the germline V gene. For the CDR3, the DNA is TGTGCCATCAGCCTAAGTACGGACACTTATACGCAGTATTTT. Translated, it gives CAISLSTDTYTQYF.

The V and J genes are TRBV27 and TRBJ2-1; D is uncertain. Germline assignment: CDR1 MNHEY and CDR2 SMNVEV (reference sequence). Between the trimmed V and J ends, which lost 3 bases and 2 bases, there was a span of 8 bases. The CDR3 is 14 residues long. CDR3 sequence reads: CASSFPGTYNEQFF. DNA of the CDR3: TGTGCCAGCAGTTTCCCGGGCACCTACAATGAGCAGTTCTTC.

V is TRBV23-1 and J is TRBJ2-2; a weak D match, TRBD2 (5 bases). TRBV23-1 is annotated as an ORF whose role is uncertain. The CDR3 consists of 13 residues. V lost 4 bases, J lost 4 bases, and 7 bases lay in between. The CDR3 sequence: CASSPRGTGELFF. CDR3 nucleotide sequence: TGCGCCAGCAGTCCACGGGGCACCGGGGAGCTGTTTTTT.

This clone was found a few times. The chain employs TRBV19 and TRBJ1-4; D remains ambiguous. V dropped 6 bases and J dropped 0 bases, with 8 bases sitting between them. Looked up from germline, CDR1 is LNHDA and CDR2 is SQIVND (reference sequence). CDR3 size: 14 residues. The CDR3 DNA reads TGTGCCAGTAGCTCAGTTACAACTAATGAAAAACTGTTTTTT. Its protein product is CASSSVTTNEKLFF. Together with reference TRBV19 and TRBJ1-4, the CDR3 gives the full variable domain: DGGITQSPKYLFRKEGQNVTLSCEQNLNHDAMYWYRQDPGQGLRLIYYSQIVNDFQKGDIAEGYSVSREKKESFPLTVTSAQKNPTAFYLCASSSVTTNEKLFFGSGTQLSVL.

This clone turned up a few times. This chain connects TRBV7-8 to TRBJ1-5; D is unresolved. CDR1 is SGHVS and CDR2 is FQNEAQ in the germline V gene. V dropped 7 bases and J dropped 0 bases, with 13 bases sitting between them. The CDR3 consists of 15 residues. The CDR3, as DNA: TGTGCCAGCATGATCTCGCGCAATAGCAATCAGCCCCAGCATTTT. It specifies CASMISRNSNQPQHF. The full variable domain, its missing parts supplied by reference TRBV7-8 and TRBJ1-5, is GAGVSQSPRYKVAKRGQDVALRCDPISGHVSLFWYQQALGQGPEFLTYFQNEAQLDKSGLPSDRFFAERPEGSVSTLKIQRTQQEDSAVYLCASMISRNSNQPQHFGDGTRLSIL.